The 12 T cell receptor beta chains given below trace back to one sample, sequenced in a study of T cell repertoires in cytomegalovirus infection. From the reads, TCRdb called clonotypes with MiXCR, one entry per CDR3 protein. The sample gives 750,000 to 900,000 distinct CDR3 sequences, around 29% of which show up once; around 13% is in the top ten. These TCRs' antigens remain unknown. The specimen was cultured CD8+ T cells from PBMCs, collected from culture after CMV antigen stimulation. These receptors originate from a human donor in good health (CMV status not recorded). Some clones in this sample may be carry-over from other donors' samples.

There are a few counts of this clonotype. V is TRBV25-1 and J is TRBJ1-6; D not resolved. This CDR3 region has 15 residues. V was cut by 2 bases and J by 4 bases, with 9 bases left in between. Germline CDR1 MGHDK, CDR2 SYGVNS. The CDR3, as DNA: TGTGCCAGCAGTGAACCCACATATTATAATTCACCCCTCCACTTT. It translates to CASSEPTYYNSPLHF.

In this sample, this clonotype turned up many times. This sequence joins TRBV7-2 and TRBJ1-5; 7 bases agree with TRBD1. The CDR3 is made up of 18 amino acids. Germline V gene lookup returns CDR1 SGHTA and CDR2 FQGNSA. J gave up 0 bases and V 1 base, and 9 bases lay outside the gene matches. CDR3 sequence (DNA): TGTGCCAGCAGCTTAGTAGACAGGGACCTTTATAGCAATCAGCCCCAGCATTTT. It translates to CASSLVDRDLYSNQPQHF.

The V and J genes are TRBV29-1 and TRBJ2-1; 8 bases fit TRBD1. The CDR3 totals 14 residues. Germline trimming cut 6 bases from V and 7 bases from J; bases unmatched to any gene: 11. CDR1 SQVTM and CDR2 ANQGSEA come from the germline V gene. The CDR3 is CSVDDRGGKNEQFF. CDR3 in DNA: TGCAGCGTGGACGACAGGGGAGGTAAAAATGAGCAGTTCTTC.

The chain combines TRBV7-2 with TRBJ1-1; D possibly corresponds to TRBD1 (5 bases). The CDR3 contains 16 residues. The V end was cut by 5 bases, the J end by 0 bases, with 16 bases between. Germline V gene lookup returns CDR1 SGHTA and CDR2 FQGNSA. This CDR3 reads CASSEGFSSMNTEAFF. The DNA for the CDR3 is TGTGCCAGCAGCGAGGGGTTTTCCTCCATGAACACTGAAGCTTTCTTT.

V usage is TRBV19 and J usage is TRBJ2-1; D call uncertain. The CDR3 has 13 residues. Germline V CDR1 and CDR2: LNHDA, SQIVND (reference sequence). Between the trimmed V and J ends, which lost 8 bases and 8 bases, there was a span of 16 bases. The CDR3 DNA sequence: TGTGCCAGTGCTCATACTGAAAGCGATGAGCAGTTCTTC. It translates to CASAHTESDEQFF. Full variable domain (remainder filled in from reference TRBV19 and TRBJ2-1): DGGITQSPKYLFRKEGQNVTLSCEQNLNHDAMYWYRQDPGQGLRLIYYSQIVNDFQKGDIAEGYSVSREKKESFPLTVTSAQKNPTAFYLCASAHTESDEQFFGPGTRLTVL.

This clonotype has only a few counts. This chain uses TRBV11-3 with TRBJ2-1; 10 bases line up with TRBD1. CDR1 and CDR2 (germline): SGHNT, YENEEA. The CDR3 contains 16 residues. V dropped 2 bases and J dropped 9; count of bases not matched to a gene: 10. CDR3 sequence reads: CASSLRPGTGVTEQFF. The CDR3 DNA is TGTGCCAGCAGCTTACGCCCCGGGACAGGGGTCACTGAGCAGTTCTTC.

The sample holds many counts of this clonotype. The rearrangement uses TRBV6-1 and TRBJ1-1, with D possibly being TRBD1 (6 bases). V was pared by 5 bases and J by 2 bases, with 12 bases between. The length of the CDR3 is 14 residues. Germline CDR1 reads MNHNS; CDR2 reads SASEGT. The CDR3: CASSSWTANTEAFF. In DNA form, the CDR3 reads TGTGCCAGCAGTTCCTGGACAGCTAACACTGAAGCTTTCTTT.

This rearrangement joins TRBV15 to TRBJ2-5; 9 nucleotides agree with TRBD1. Germline CDR1 is LNHNV and CDR2 is YYDKDF (reference sequence). V shed 5 bases and J 5 bases; nucleotides not matched to a gene: 6. The CDR3 spans 14 residues. The CDR3 loop reads CATSGGTGRETQYF. The CDR3 coding sequence is TGTGCCACCAGCGGGGGGACAGGGCGGGAGACCCAGTACTTC.

This clonotype was seen more than once but under ten times. J is TRBJ2-3 and V is TRBV20-1; 10 bases align to TRBD2. The V gene's germline CDR1 is DFQATT and CDR2 SNEGSKA (reference sequence). The junction had 4 bases not matched to a gene; V was cut back by 2 bases and J by 2 bases. The CDR3 is 15 amino acids. This CDR3 reads CSARRAGGITDTQYF. As DNA, the CDR3 is TGCAGTGCTAGACGAGCGGGGGGGATCACAGATACGCAGTATTTT.

This clonotype was observed a few times. This sequence joins TRBV10-1 and TRBJ1-1; D is perhaps TRBD1 (6 bases). The CDR3 is 16 amino acids. Trimming took 4 bases from V and 7 from J, leaving 22 bases between them. Germline V CDR1 and CDR2: WNHNN, SYGVQD (reference sequence). CDR3 in DNA: TGCGCCAGCAGTGTAGCCAGGGGCCCTGGTTGGGGTGAAGCTTTCTTT. Residues: CASSVARGPGWGEAFF.

The chain links TRBV12-5 to TRBJ2-2; D tentatively reads TRBD1 or TRBD2 (5 bases each). Germline CDR1 reads LGHNT; CDR2 reads FRNRAP. V was cut by 3 bases and J by 1 base, with 18 bases left in between. The CDR3 has 18 residues. The CDR3 sequence is CASGFSRDGVENTGELFF. CDR3 coding DNA: TGTGCTAGTGGTTTCTCCCGGGACGGGGTGGAGAACACCGGGGAGCTGTTTTTT.

The table lists this clonotype with a few counts. One end of the junction does not line up with germline, which may come from a read error. The chain is built from TRBV5-8 and TRBJ1-1; D ambiguous. The CDR3 covers 12 residues. Germline V gene sequence: CDR1 SGHTS, CDR2 YDEGEE. This chain's CDR3 is CAGEGGSPEAFF. The CDR3 coding sequence is TGCGCCGGGGAGGGTGGGTCTCCTGAAGCTTTCTTT.